One and the same sample provided the 16 T cell receptor beta chains below, sequenced in a study of blood T cells in healthy people across ages (dated by TCRdb to 2014 to 2015). Library construction relied on 5' RACE. The sequencer was an Illumina HiSeq 2500. The second PCR ran for about 7 to 11 cycles and used a J-beta primer mix along with a sample-barcoded 5' primer. The raw public data were reprocessed by TCRdb itself: fastp quality trimming at Q25, MiXCR clonotype calling, in-frame beta chains only. Rows with one shared CDR3 protein collapse into an entry with the most common genes and DNA. Recorded for this sample are more than 500,000 distinct CDR3 sequences; roughly a quarter of them occurred a single time. The ten top clones hold over 3.5% of the sample. These data are also associated with another study on T cells of mothers and their children.

The sequenced material came from blood. Receptors originate from a boy between 2 and 10 years old in good health.

The chain combines TRBV4-3 with TRBJ2-1; TRBD2 agrees at 12 bases. The CDR3 runs 20 residues. Germline V gives CDR1 LGHNA, CDR2 YSLEER. V lost 0 bases to trimming and J lost 6 bases; unmatched junction nucleotides: 15. CDR3 sequence reads: CASSQDLWTSGIGMSNEQFF. CDR3 nucleotides: TGCGCCAGCAGCCAAGATTTGTGGACTAGCGGGATAGGTATGTCCAATGAGCAGTTCTTC.

The V and J genes are TRBV7-8 and TRBJ2-7; D could derive from TRBD1 or TRBD2 (5 bases each). With 4 bases removed from V and 0 bases from J, the gap between germline ends came to 13 bases. The CDR3 consists of 15 residues. Germline V lookup: CDR1 SGHVS, CDR2 FQNEAQ. CDR3 DNA: TGTGCCAGCAGCTCGGGACGGGTCAGCTCCTACGAGCAGTACTTC. Translating it yields CASSSGRVSSYEQYF.

In this sample, this clonotype turned up a few times. This sequence joins TRBV29-1 and TRBJ2-5, with 8 bases fitting TRBD2. The CDR3 has 14 amino acids. CDR1 and CDR2 (germline): SQVTM, ANQGSEA. J was trimmed by 5 bases and V by 2 bases; bases with no gene match: 7. For the CDR3, the DNA is TGCAGCGTTGAACCCAGCGGGAGAGGTGAGACCCAGTACTTC. This encodes CSVEPSGRGETQYF.

This clonotype was seen a handful of times. The chain combines TRBV24-1 with TRBJ1-4; 8 positions agree with TRBD1. J was trimmed by 8 bases and V by 4 bases; bases with no gene match: 14. This CDR3 has 17 residues. From germline, CDR1 is KGHDR and CDR2 SFDVKD. The CDR3 nucleotides read TGTGCCACCAGTGACCCCTCCAAACAGGGGGAGTTGGAAAAACTGTTTTTT. Amino acids: CATSDPSKQGELEKLFF.

This clonotype was recorded at least ten times. Here the CDR3 reads CASSLGARQDSYEQYF. Written as DNA, the CDR3 is TGTGCCAGCAGCTTAGGGGCCCGGCAGGACAGTTACGAGCAGTACTTC. The chain uses TRBV7-9 and TRBJ2-7; D perhaps matches TRBD1 (6 bases). Trimming cost V 1 base and J 4 bases, with 17 bases left between them. The CDR3 sequence is 16 residues long. Germline V gene sequence: CDR1 SEHNR, CDR2 FQNEAQ (reference sequence).

This clonotype was counted a few times. V and J are TRBV12-3 or TRBV12-4 and TRBJ1-2; the D is unclear. The CDR3 sequence is 14 residues long. V lost 6 bases, J lost 6 bases, and 17 bases lay in between. CDR3 nucleotides: TGTGCCAGCAGACCAATGGGGTACTGGAATGGCTACACCTTC. It yields the protein CASRPMGYWNGYTF.

This clonotype was seen more than once but under ten times. The J gene is TRBJ1-1, the V gene TRBV20-1, with D possibly being TRBD1 (5 bases). Germline V gene data show CDR1 as DFQATT and CDR2 as SNEGSKA (reference sequence). Trimming removed 3 bases at V and 10 bases at J, with 21 bases between. This CDR3 contains 14 residues. CDR3 in DNA: TGCAGTGCTAGCCCCAGGGACGGACAACAAGGAGCTTTCTTT. Amino acid sequence: CSASPRDGQQGAFF.

This clonotype was found a few times. The chain is built from TRBV15 and TRBJ1-2; D is undetermined. CDR3 length: 14 residues. Trimming cost V 5 bases and J 4 bases, with 14 bases left between them. Germline CDR1 is LNHNV and CDR2 is YYDKDF (reference sequence). The CDR3 DNA is TGTGCCACCAGCCCCCGGAGCGTCGGCTATGGCTACACCTTC. Translated: CATSPRSVGYGYTF.

In this sample, this clonotype turned up a few times. This sequence joins TRBV24-1 and TRBJ2-3; D perhaps matches TRBD1 (6 bases). Germline V CDR1 and CDR2: KGHDR, SFDVKD. V was shortened by 5 bases and J by 1 base, with 15 bases between the two germline ends. CDR3 length equals 16 residues. The CDR3 loop reads CATSASRAGGTDTQYF. The DNA for the CDR3 is TGTGCCACCAGTGCCTCCAGGGCAGGGGGCACAGATACGCAGTATTTT.

The J gene is TRBJ2-5, the V gene TRBV24-1, with 9 bases lining up with TRBD2. Judging by the DNA end, TRBJ2-1 fits better; the J call may be wrong. The germline V gene has CDR1 KGHDR and CDR2 SFDVKD. This CDR3 comprises 13 residues. In DNA form, the CDR3 reads TGTGCCACCAGCCCTAGCGGGAACGGTGAGCAGTTCTTC. It yields the protein CATSPSGNGEQFF.

V usage is TRBV3-1 and J usage is TRBJ2-2; D ambiguous. CDR1 and CDR2 from the germline V gene are LGHDT and YNNKEL (reference sequence). The CDR3 contains 14 residues. Between the trimmed V and J ends, which lost 1 base and 3 bases, there was a span of 6 bases. The CDR3 nucleotides read TGTGCCAGCAGCCAAGCTCGGGACACCGGGGAGCTGTTTTTT. Its translation: CASSQARDTGELFF. Full variable domain (rest looked up from reference TRBV3-1 and TRBJ2-2): DTAVSQTPKYLVTQMGNDKSIKCEQNLGHDTMYWYKQDSKKFLKIMFSYNNKELIINETVPNRFSPKSPDKAHLNLHINSLELGDSAVYFCASSQARDTGELFFGEGSRLTVL.

The chain carries TRBV20-1 and TRBJ2-5, with 8 bases that match TRBD2. The end of the DNA aligns better with TRBJ2-1, so the J call may be wrong. Germline CDR1 is DFQATT and CDR2 is SNEGSKA (reference sequence). The CDR3 totals 13 residues. CDR3 sequence (DNA): TGCAGTGCTACCACGGGACTAGTAAATGAGCAGTTCTTC. It translates to CSATTGLVNEQFF.

The rearrangement uses TRBV10-3 and TRBJ2-7; tentative D call: TRBD2 (5 bases). This CDR3 is 14 amino acids long. Trimming took off 5 bases at V and 5 bases at J, with 16 bases between the two ends. Per germline, CDR1 ENHRY and CDR2 SYGVKD. The CDR3 loop is CAISPTLDLNEQYF. The CDR3 bases are TGTGCCATCAGTCCCACACTAGACTTGAACGAGCAGTACTTC.

This rearrangement joins TRBV3-1 to TRBJ2-7; 7 bases match TRBD2. This CDR3 has 17 amino acids. V gave up 0 bases and J gave up 6 bases; unmatched junction bases: 14. Per germline, CDR1 LGHDT and CDR2 YNNKEL (reference sequence). The DNA for the CDR3 is TGTGCCAGCAGCCAAGATGGTAGTTCTCCCCAGCGGGGCGAGCAGTACTTC. It translates to CASSQDGSSPQRGEQYF.

The chain uses TRBV19 and TRBJ2-1; D is uncertain. The ends were cut back, 5 bases at V and 2 bases at J, with 7 bases in the middle. The CDR3 loop spans 13 amino acids. CDR1 is LNHDA and CDR2 is SQIVND in the germline V gene (reference sequence). The CDR3 protein is CASSALPYNEQFF. CDR3 sequence (DNA): TGTGCCAGTAGTGCGCTCCCCTACAATGAGCAGTTCTTC.

The V and J genes are TRBV2 and TRBJ1-2; D is ambiguous. V was cut by 3 bases and J by 5 bases, with 4 bases left in between. Germline CDR1 reads SNHLY; CDR2 reads FYNNEI. CDR3 length: 11 amino acids. CDR3 loop: CASSEQYGYTF. In DNA form, the CDR3 reads TGTGCCAGCAGTGAGCAGTATGGCTACACCTTC.